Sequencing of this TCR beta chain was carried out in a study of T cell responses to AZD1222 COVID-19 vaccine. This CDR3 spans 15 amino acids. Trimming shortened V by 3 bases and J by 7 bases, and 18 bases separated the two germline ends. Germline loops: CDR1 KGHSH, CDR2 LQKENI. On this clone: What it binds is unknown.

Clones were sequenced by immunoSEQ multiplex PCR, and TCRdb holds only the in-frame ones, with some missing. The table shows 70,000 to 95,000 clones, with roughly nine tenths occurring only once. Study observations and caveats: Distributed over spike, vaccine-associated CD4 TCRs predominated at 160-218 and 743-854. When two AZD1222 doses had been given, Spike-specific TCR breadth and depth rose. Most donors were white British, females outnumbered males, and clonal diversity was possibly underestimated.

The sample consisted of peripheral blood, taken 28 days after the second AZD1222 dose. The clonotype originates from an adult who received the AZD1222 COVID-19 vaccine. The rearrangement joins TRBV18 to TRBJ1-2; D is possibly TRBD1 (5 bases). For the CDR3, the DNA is TGTGCCAGCTCACCCACCCTAACAGGAAGCTCTGGCTACACCTTC. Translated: CASSPTLTGSSGYTF. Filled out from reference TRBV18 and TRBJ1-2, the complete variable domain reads NAGVMQNPRHLVRRRGQEARLRCSPMKGHSHVYWYRQLPEEGLKFMVYLQKENIIDESGMPKERFSAEFPKEGPSILRIQQVVRGDSAAYFCASSPTLTGSSGYTFGSGTRLTVV.